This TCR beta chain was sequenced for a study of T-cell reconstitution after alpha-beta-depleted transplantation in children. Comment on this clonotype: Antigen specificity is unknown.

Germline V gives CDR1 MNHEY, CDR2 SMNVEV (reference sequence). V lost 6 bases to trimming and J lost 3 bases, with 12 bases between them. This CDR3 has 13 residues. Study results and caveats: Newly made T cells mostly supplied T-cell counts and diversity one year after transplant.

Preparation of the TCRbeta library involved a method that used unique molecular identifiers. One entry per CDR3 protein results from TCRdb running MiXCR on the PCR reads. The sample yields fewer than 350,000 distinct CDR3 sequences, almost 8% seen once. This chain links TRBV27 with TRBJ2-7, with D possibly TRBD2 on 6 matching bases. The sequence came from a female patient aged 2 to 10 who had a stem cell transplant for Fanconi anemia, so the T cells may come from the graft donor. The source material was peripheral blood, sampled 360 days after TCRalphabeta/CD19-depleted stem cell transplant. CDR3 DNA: TGTGCCAGCAGCCCGGGAGTATACTACGAGCAGTACTTC. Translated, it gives CASSPGVYYEQYF.